These T cell receptor beta chains were read from a single sample in a study of blood T cell repertoires in COVID-19. TCRdb keeps only in-frame clones here, not all; method: immunoSEQ multiplex PCR. This table holds 75,000 to 95,000 clones, approximately 87% found once. Material: peripheral blood. These receptors originate from a human donor in a cohort sampled during active COVID-19. CDR3s include the opening cysteine and the closing phenylalanine or tryptophan. Fields, in order: J gene, V gene, clone size, D gene, CDR3 DNA, CDR3 protein. A D gene is named only where the DNA matches it firmly. Some rows have no size entry. The others give once, few or many, or a class for an expanded clone.

TRBJ2-2 | TRBV12-3/TRBV12-4 | - | - | TGTGCCAGCACTCAGAGGAGCACCGGGGAGCTGTTTTTT | CASTQRSTGELFF
TRBJ1-2 | TRBV6-5 | few | - | TGTGCCAGCAGTTTAGTTCAGGCAGGAGGCTACACCTTC | CASSLVQAGGYTF
TRBJ2-7 | TRBV3-1/TRBV3-2 | - | - | TGTGCCAGCAGCCAGAGGAGGTTTGACGAGCAGTACTTC | CASSQRRFDEQYF
TRBJ2-7 | TRBV7-2 | - | TRBD2 | TGTGCCAGCAGCCCCACGGGGGGGCCATACGAGCAGTACTTC | CASSPTGGPYEQYF
TRBJ2-5 | TRBV5-1 | - | TRBD2 | TGCGCCAGCAAGGTCCCAAGCGGGGGGGTCGGAGAGACCCAGTACTTC | CASKVPSGGVGETQYF
TRBJ2-3 | TRBV9 | - | - | TGTGCCAGCAGCTCCATAGAGGGGGGGAGCACAGATACGCAGTATTTT | CASSSIEGGSTDTQYF
TRBJ1-3 | TRBV29-1 | - | - | TGCAGCGCCGTACGGGGTGGCGTTGGAAACACCATATATTTT | CSAVRGGVGNTIYF
TRBJ1-5 | TRBV15 | few | TRBD1 | TGTGCCACCAGCCCACCAAGGTCAGGGGGGCGGGACAATCAGCCCCAGCATTTT | CATSPPRSGGRDNQPQHF
TRBJ2-1 | TRBV5-6 | once | TRBD1 | TGTGCCAGCAGCTCCCTCGGACAGGGGGCGGATGAGCAGTTCTTC | CASSSLGQGADEQFF
TRBJ2-7 | TRBV21-1 | - | - | TGTGCCAGCAGCCGCGCCCGCAGGACAGGGGCCCTACACGAGCAGTACTTC | CASSRARRTGALHEQYF
TRBJ2-1 | TRBV30 | - | - | TGTGCCTGGGTGAAGAAGAGCTATAACAATGAGCAGTTCTTC | CAWVKKSYNNEQFF
TRBJ2-7 | TRBV6-5 | - | - | TGTGCCGTTAAACGGCTAGCGACTTCCTACGAGCAGTACTTC | CAVKRLATSYEQYF
TRBJ2-1 | TRBV2 | - | TRBD2 | TGTGCCAGCAGGGAAAAGGGACTAGCAGCCAATGAGCAGTTCTTC | CASREKGLAANEQFF
TRBJ2-4 | TRBV18 | - | - | TGTGCCAGCTCACTGGGGACTTCGATCAAAAACATTCAGTACTTC | CASSLGTSIKNIQYF
TRBJ2-1 | TRBV27 | once | - | TGTGCCAGCAGTTTATATCATCAGGAGGCGGGCCCGTACTCCTACAATGAGCAGTTCTTC | CASSLYHQEAGPYSYNEQFF
TRBJ2-1 | TRBV24-1 | once | - | TGTGCCATTAACCCCGGTCCGGGCAATGAGCAGTTCTTC | CAINPGPGNEQFF
TRBJ2-1 | TRBV29-1 | once | TRBD2 | TGCAGCGTTGAAGATGGGAGACTAGCGGGAGGGCCCCGTTGTTTCGGGCAGTTCTTC | CSVEDGRLAGGPRCFGQFF
TRBJ1-2 | TRBV5-5 | few | - | TGTGCCAGCAGCATGGACGTGTTGGTGGGCGGCTACACCTTC | CASSMDVLVGGYTF
TRBJ1-2 | TRBV6-5 | - | TRBD1 | TGTGCCAGCAGTTACAGACCGGGACAGGGGAATGGCTACACCTTC | CASSYRPGQGNGYTF
TRBJ2-1 | TRBV19 | - | TRBD2 | TGTGCCAGTAGTCCCCGACTAGCGGGGAGTCTGTTCTTC | CASSPRLAGSLFF
TRBJ2-2 | TRBV2 | - | - | TGTGCCAGCAGCGCACAGGGGGGGGTCGGGGAGCTGTTTTTT | CASSAQGGVGELFF
TRBJ2-4 | TRBV7-2 | - | TRBD2 | TGTGCCAGCAGCTTAGAAGGCGGGGGGTTCGCCAAAAACATTCAGTACTTC | CASSLEGGGFAKNIQYF
TRBJ1-4 | TRBV7-2 | - | - | TGTGCCAGCAGCTTATCCCGGTCCGGGGAAAAACTGTTTTTT | CASSLSRSGEKLFF
TRBJ2-5 | TRBV7-2 | - | TRBD2 | TGTGCCAGCAGCCGGCGAGCGGGGGAAGAGACCCAGTACTTC | CASSRRAGEETQYF
TRBJ2-3 | TRBV4-1 | - | TRBD2 | TGCGCCAGCAGCCAAGGGCTAGCGGGGGTAAGCACAGATACGCAGTATTTT | CASSQGLAGVSTDTQYF
TRBJ2-1 | TRBV11-2 | - | TRBD2 | TGTGCCAGCAGCCCCCCTCTAGCGGGAAACAATGAGCAGTTCTTC | CASSPPLAGNNEQFF
TRBJ2-7 | TRBV5-1 | - | TRBD1 | TGCGCCAGCAGTTCGTTGGGGGGGACAGGGATTGACTACGAGCAGTACTTC | CASSSLGGTGIDYEQYF
TRBJ1-6 | TRBV12-3/TRBV12-4 | - | - | TGTGCCAGCAGTTTAGCCGGGGATTCACCCCTCCACTTT | CASSLAGDSPLHF
TRBJ1-5 | TRBV6-5 | - | - | TGTGCCAGCAGTTCCTCGGGGGCGCCGGGTCAGCCCCAGCATTTT | CASSSSGAPGQPQHF
TRBJ2-5 | TRBV6-1 | - | TRBD2 | TGTGCCAGCAGTGAGGGCCTAGCGGGAGAAGGAGAGACCCAGTACTTC | CASSEGLAGEGETQYF
TRBJ2-7 | TRBV7-3 | once | TRBD1 | TGTGCCAGCAGTTTGGACAGGGGGATAGGCTACGAGCAGTACTTC | CASSLDRGIGYEQYF
TRBJ1-2 | TRBV7-2 | - | - | TGTGCCAGCAGCTTAGCGGGGGGGCGAGTTTCGAAATTTAATGGCTACACCTTC | CASSLAGGRVSKFNGYTF
TRBJ1-1 | TRBV29-1 | - | - | TGCAGCGTTGCAGGGCGTCAGGGGAACACTGAAGCTTTCTTT | CSVAGRQGNTEAFF
TRBJ2-7 | TRBV5-6 | - | - | TGTGCCAGCAGCTCACGATGGAGGGACCCGTCCTACGAGCAGTACTTC | CASSSRWRDPSYEQYF
TRBJ2-3 | TRBV19 | few | TRBD2 | TGTGCCAGTAGACTAGCGGGCACAGATACGCAGTATTTT | CASRLAGTDTQYF
TRBJ1-2 | TRBV9 | - | - | TGTGCCAGCAGCGTAGCGGGGGGCGGTAGCTATGGCTACACCTTC | CASSVAGGGSYGYTF
TRBJ2-7 | TRBV4-1 | - | TRBD1 | TGCGCCAGCAGCCAAGATAGAGCGGGGACAGGGCTGGACTACGAGCAGTACTTC | CASSQDRAGTGLDYEQYF
TRBJ1-2 | TRBV28 | - | TRBD1 | TGTGCCAGCAGTTTAGGGGGGACAGGGCGGAACTATGGCTACACCTTC | CASSLGGTGRNYGYTF
TRBJ2-7 | TRBV18 | - | - | TGTGCCAGCTCAACCGGGACAATCTACGAGCAGTACTTC | CASSTGTIYEQYF
TRBJ2-7 | TRBV3-1/TRBV3-2 | - | TRBD1 | TGTGCCAGCAGCCAAGATAGGCGACAGGGAGCCGAGCAGTACTTC | CASSQDRRQGAEQYF